This entry lists 23 T cell receptor beta chains sequenced from one sample in a study of shared clonotypes between healthy human individuals. Data came from immunoSEQ multiplex PCR; TCRdb stores just in-frame clones and leaves some out. The sample includes approximately 2.1 million clones, 80% to 95% seen only once; the top ten take 0.39%. Sample: naive CD4+ T cells from PBMCs. Subset denoted: CD45RA+ positively selected. These receptors all come from a man aged 18 to 30 in good health. Some clones in this sample may be carry-over from other donors' samples.

The J gene is TRBJ1-2, the V gene TRBV28; D may be TRBD1 (5 bases). V was trimmed by 3 bases and J by 5 bases, leaving 19 bases between them. The germline V gene has CDR1 MDHEN and CDR2 SYDVKM. This CDR3 region has 16 residues. The CDR3 sequence: CASSLIRRSGVYGYTF. CDR3 nucleotides: TGTGCCAGCAGTTTGATCAGACGGTCGGGGGTGTATGGCTACACCTTC.

The chain carries TRBV7-2 and TRBJ2-2; tentatively, D is TRBD1 or TRBD2 (5 bases each). The CDR3 runs to 13 residues. Germline V gives CDR1 SGHTA, CDR2 FQGNSA. Trimming took off 4 bases at V and 6 bases at J, with 9 bases between the two ends. This chain's CDR3 is CASSSGLSGELFF. DNA of the CDR3: TGTGCCAGCAGCTCGGGGCTTTCCGGGGAGCTGTTTTTT. The entire variable domain, with the rest obtained from reference TRBV7-2 and TRBJ2-2, is as follows: GAGVSQSPSNKVTEKGKDVELRCDPISGHTALYWYRQSLGQGLEFLIYFQGNSAPDKSGLPSDRFSAERTGGSVSTLTIQRTQQEDSAVYLCASSSGLSGELFFGEGSRLTVL.

This chain connects TRBV10-3 to TRBJ2-7, with 9 bases matching TRBD1. Germline trimming cut 2 bases from V and 0 bases from J; bases unmatched to any gene: 2. Germline CDR1 is ENHRY and CDR2 is SYGVKD. This CDR3 has 15 amino acids. The CDR3 DNA reads TGTGCCATCAGTGAGGGACAGGGGATCTCCTACGAGCAGTACTTC. This gives the protein CAISEGQGISYEQYF.

Worth noting for this clone: This sample also contains other DNA sequences that code for the same CDR3. This chain joins TRBV18 and TRBJ1-2, with unresolved D. V gave up 3 bases and J gave up 2 bases, with 7 bases separating them. Germline loops: CDR1 KGHSH, CDR2 LQKENI. The CDR3 extends over 13 amino acids. The CDR3 DNA follows: TGTGCCAGCTCACCTTCGGCAAACTATGGCTACACCTTC. The encoded protein is CASSPSANYGYTF.

V gene TRBV2 combines with J gene TRBJ2-1; the match to TRBD2 covers 9 bases. CDR1 is SNHLY, CDR2 FYNNEI, per germline. The CDR3 has 14 residues. V shed 5 bases and J 9 bases; nucleotides not matched to a gene: 8. The CDR3 reads CASSPRTSVGEQFF. In DNA, the CDR3 is TGTGCCAGCAGTCCGCGGACTAGCGTAGGTGAGCAGTTCTTC.

A single count supports this clone. Different DNA sequences within this sample yield the same CDR3. The chain couples TRBV18 to TRBJ2-3; 7 bases agree with TRBD1. The germline V gene encodes CDR1 KGHSH and CDR2 LQKENI. The ends lost 3 bases at V and 2 bases at J; junction bases unmatched: 5. There are 15 residues in the CDR3. CDR3 coding DNA: TGTGCCAGCTCACCTCCGGGACAGACCACAGATACGCAGTATTTT. Its protein product is CASSPPGQTTDTQYF.

V usage is TRBV28 and J usage is TRBJ1-1; D may be TRBD1 (5 bases). The CDR3 is 17 residues long. Germline V lookup: CDR1 MDHEN, CDR2 SYDVKM. Trimming left V 2 bases short and J 10 bases short, with 26 bases between. This CDR3 is CASSLSAPDTLSGGAFF. The DNA for the CDR3 is TGTGCCAGCAGTTTAAGTGCTCCCGACACCCTCTCGGGGGGAGCTTTCTTT.

V usage is TRBV5-8 and J usage is TRBJ1-2, with D perhaps TRBD1 (6 bases). Germline CDR1 SGHTS, CDR2 YDEGEE. The ends were cut back, 2 bases at V and 10 bases at J, with 9 bases in the middle. The CDR3 extends over 11 amino acids. The CDR3 DNA follows: TGTGCCAGCAGCTTAACAGGGCACTACACCTTC. Translation gives CASSLTGHYTF.

The chain is built from TRBV5-8 and TRBJ2-5; D is ambiguous. Trimming took 6 bases from V and 5 from J, leaving 17 bases between them. Looked up from germline, CDR1 is SGHTS and CDR2 is YDEGEE. The CDR3 runs 14 residues. For the CDR3, the DNA is TGTGCCAGCACCCAGTTTTCGTCGCGGGAGACCCAGTACTTC. As protein: CASTQFSSRETQYF.

This chain joins TRBV6-6 and TRBJ2-1, with 7 bases that match TRBD1. CDR1 is MNHNY and CDR2 is SVGAGI in the germline V gene (reference sequence). After removal of 5 bases from V and 9 bases from J, the junction contained 13 bases not matched to a gene. The CDR3 length is 15 residues. This CDR3 reads CASSLSNGQAAEQFF. CDR3 DNA sequence: TGTGCCAGCAGTCTTAGTAACGGACAGGCGGCTGAGCAGTTCTTC.

The J gene is TRBJ2-1, the V gene TRBV18; 7 bases map to TRBD1. This CDR3 contains 16 residues. Germline CDR1 reads KGHSH; CDR2 reads LQKENI. Trimming took 0 bases from V and 2 from J; bases not matched to a gene: 4. The CDR3 sequence is CASSPPHQGAYNEQFF. CDR3 bases: TGTGCCAGCTCACCACCGCATCAGGGGGCCTACAATGAGCAGTTCTTC.

This clone was picked up a small number of times. This rearrangement joins TRBV6-1 to TRBJ1-2; a possible D gene is TRBD1 (5 bases). This CDR3 is 15 amino acids long. CDR1 is MNHNS and CDR2 is SASEGT in the germline V gene. V gave up 1 base and J gave up 6 bases, with 15 bases separating them. As DNA, the CDR3 is TGTGCCAGCAGTGAAGTACGGGGCCCGAGGAATGGCTACACCTTC. It specifies CASSEVRGPRNGYTF.

This clone was seen just once. The rearrangement uses TRBV7-3 and TRBJ2-6; D possibly corresponds to TRBD1 (5 bases). Germline assignment: CDR1 SGHTA and CDR2 FQGTGA. V lost 5 bases to trimming and J lost 3 bases, with 17 bases between them. The CDR3 is made up of 17 amino acids. CDR3 loop: CASSAGQGLGGANVLTF. The CDR3 DNA reads as TGTGCCAGCAGCGCCGGCCAGGGTTTAGGTGGGGCCAACGTCCTGACTTTC.

This clone was seen once. V and J are TRBV5-1 and TRBJ2-1; 9 bases are a match to TRBD2. V lost 9 bases, J lost 7 bases, and 14 bases stayed unmatched. Germline V CDR1 and CDR2: SGHRS, YFSETQ. The CDR3 runs 15 residues. CDR3 protein: CATTAIAGARNEQFF. The CDR3 coding sequence is TGCGCCACAACCGCGATAGCGGGGGCACGTAATGAGCAGTTCTTC. Complete variable domain (other parts from reference TRBV5-1 and TRBJ2-1): KAGVTQTPRYLIKTRGQQVTLSCSPISGHRSVSWYQQTPGQGLQFLFEYFSETQRNKGNFPGRFSGRQFSNSRSEMNVSTLELGDSALYLCATTAIAGARNEQFFGPGTRLTVL.

The chain carries TRBV29-1 and TRBJ1-1, with TRBD1 as a possible D gene (5 bases). The CDR3 contains 14 residues. The V end lost 1 base, the J end lost 1 base, and 10 bases lay between the germline ends. Germline CDR1 and CDR2: SQVTM and ANQGSEA. CDR3 sequence (DNA): TGCAGCGTTGAAGGCCCCGGGGCGAACACTGAAGCTTTCTTT. This translates into CSVEGPGANTEAFF.

The V gene is TRBV5-4, the J gene TRBJ2-4; D ambiguous. The CDR3 covers 13 residues. Per the germline V gene, CDR1 is SGHNT and CDR2 is YYREEE (reference sequence). V gave up 4 bases and J gave up 8 bases, with 13 bases separating them. The DNA for the CDR3 is TGTGCCAGCAGCCCCCGTGGCTGGGACATTCAGTACTTC. Protein sequence: CASSPRGWDIQYF.

V and J are TRBV7-9 and TRBJ1-3; D might be TRBD1 (5 bases). Germline V gene sequence: CDR1 SEHNR, CDR2 FQNEAQ (reference sequence). Trimming shortened V by 3 bases and J by 4 bases, and 7 bases separated the two germline ends. The CDR3 runs to 13 residues. CDR3 loop: CASSFRTGNTIYF. CDR3 coding DNA: TGTGCCAGCAGCTTCCGGACAGGAAACACCATATATTTT.

V is TRBV29-1 and J is TRBJ2-5; 11 nucleotides match TRBD2. The J call could be wrong; TRBJ2-7 is a better fit for the DNA end. This CDR3 spans 15 amino acids. CDR1 is SQVTM and CDR2 is ANQGSEA in the germline V gene. CDR3 region: CSVEGLAGGSYEQYF. DNA of the CDR3: TGCAGCGTCGAGGGTCTAGCGGGAGGAAGTTACGAGCAGTACTTC.

The chain has TRBV28 and TRBJ1-4, with a possible D match to TRBD1 (6 bases). The CDR3 contains 12 residues. CDR1 and CDR2 (germline): MDHEN, SYDVKM. The V end was cut by 5 bases, the J end by 5 bases, with 6 bases between. CDR3 nucleotide sequence: TGTGCCAGCAGTACAGGGAATGAAAAACTGTTTTTT. As protein: CASSTGNEKLFF.

The chain couples TRBV7-3 to TRBJ2-3, with 7 nucleotides matching TRBD1. Per the germline V gene, CDR1 is SGHTA and CDR2 is FQGTGA. Trimming took 5 bases from V and 2 from J; bases not matched to a gene: 7. CDR3 size: 15 residues. CDR3 sequence: CASSTGAPSTDTQYF. CDR3 nucleotides: TGTGCCAGCAGCACAGGGGCCCCTTCCACAGATACGCAGTATTTT.

This clone was found once. The CDR3 here is CASTIAGWGSDTQYF. The CDR3 DNA reads as TGTGCCAGCACCATAGCGGGGTGGGGTTCAGATACGCAGTATTTT. V gene TRBV2 combines with J gene TRBJ2-3; 8 bases align to TRBD2. Germline V lookup: CDR1 SNHLY, CDR2 FYNNEI. There are 15 residues in the CDR3. V shed 7 bases and J 4 bases; nucleotides not matched to a gene: 10.

The genes are TRBV6-6 and TRBJ1-2; D perhaps matches TRBD1 (5 bases). Germline V gene lookup returns CDR1 MNHNY and CDR2 SVGAGI (reference sequence). V was clipped by 0 bases and J by 10 bases, with 12 bases between them. This CDR3 spans 13 amino acids. The CDR3 DNA follows: TGTGCCAGCAGTTACTCGGGACTTCGGGCCTACACCTTC. Protein: CASSYSGLRAYTF.

The J gene is TRBJ1-2, the V gene TRBV6-1, with TRBD1 as a possible D gene (6 bases). Per germline, CDR1 MNHNS and CDR2 SASEGT. Trimming removed 4 bases from V and 0 bases from J, with 12 bases in between. This CDR3 has 15 residues. The CDR3 is CASSGWDIANYGYTF. CDR3 bases: TGTGCCAGCAGTGGATGGGACATAGCTAACTATGGCTACACCTTC.